This T cell receptor beta chain was identified in a study of cytomegalovirus exposure and HLA in healthy donors. PCR involved 60 Vbeta and 13 Jbeta primers. The method was immunoSEQ multiplex PCR; TCRdb's version includes in-frame clones alone and lacks a portion of them. The sample lists under 200,000 clones, over 75% occurring once. This CDR3 is 14 amino acids long. CDR1 is SGHAT, CDR2 FQNNGV, per germline. V lost 6 bases, J lost 1 base, and 3 bases stayed unmatched. The rearrangement uses TRBV11-2 and TRBJ2-7, with TRBD2 matching over 10 bases. This clonotype was sampled from a woman aged 45-59 years in good health and CMV-seropositive. The sample consisted of PBMCs. The CDR3 sequence: CASRSGRGSYEQYF. The CDR3 coding sequence is TGTGCCAGCAGGAGCGGGAGGGGATCCTACGAGCAGTACTTC.